This TCR beta chain is drawn from a study of blood T cell repertoires in COVID-19 (dated by TCRdb to 2018 to 2020). For the wider study: The collaborator samples originated in the United States, Italy and Spain and spanned the acute and convalescent phases of COVID-19. Where HLA class I and class II types were available, the types were taken from metadata supplied by the sample provider, not from assay-based typing. Subjects who had been exposed to COVID-19, were actively infected with it, or had recovered from it provided the deeply sampled blood TCRbeta repertoires that made up the dataset. The prospective study material was composed of cDNA or gDNA derived from T cells, B-cell-depleted T cells, or PBMCs. The repertoires were released in a freely available public database meant as a resource for research on the immune response to SARS-CoV-2. Sample metadata almost always included a de-identified subject ID, COVID-19 status, age in years and sex. Samples were obtained from the ongoing ImmuneRACE study (first 160 participants) and from over a thousand subjects provided by 6 global collaborators. Broad study findings and their caveats: How much clinical and demographic metadata was included differed by source and by participant, and the metadata was provided uncurated.

Points on this clone: Its antigen specificity is not known. No qualities accompany the bases; no much larger clone lies one base away.

V is shortened by 4 bases, J by 0 bases, and the region joining them spans 12 bases. From cysteine to phenylalanine, the CDR3 is 16 amino acids long. Solely the CDR3 DNA is kept, with 48 bases framed from the first base. CDR1 and CDR2, per the germline V gene, are SGHDN and FVKESK. Collaborating institutions collected whole blood in K2EDTA tubes following their own protocols. For TCRbeta analysis, collaborator samples were shipped as frozen whole blood, as isolated PBMCs, or as DNA extracted from either sample type. TCRbeta CDR3 regions were amplified from genomic DNA using the immunoSEQ Assay, a bias-controlled multiplex PCR. The authors' pipeline ran thus. The number of nucleated cells in each sample was estimated by amplification of reference gene primers within the assay. To quantify the absolute abundance of each unique TCRbeta CDR3 rearrangement, sequence reads were collapsed and filtered. For each sample, productive Simpson clonality was calculated by taking the square root of Simpson's diversity index across productive rearrangements. Entries here come from immuneACCESS through TCRdb and include only in-frame sequences with V and J called. Some clones fail to appear in such tables; in the studies checked, an unresolved V gene covers under half of the shortfall, and the cause of the remainder is unknown. That table furnishes V, J and clone size, whereas the DNA furnished D and trimming. The sample yields tens of thousands of clones; around 88% were counted once. In total, the top ten clones hold around 5.7% of the sample.

The sequence links TRBV14 to TRBJ2-2; the D region possibly corresponds to TRBD1 (5 bases align). Sequencing was performed on peripheral blood. The TCR sequence derives from a woman over 75 with acute or convalescent COVID-19. CDR3 loop: CASSPQSRANTGELFF. The nucleotides read TGTGCCAGCAGCCCGCAATCCAGGGCGAACACCGGGGAGCTGTTTTTT.